The TCR beta chain under discussion was sequenced for a study of T cell changes during pregnancy in multiple sclerosis. Clones were sequenced by immunoSEQ multiplex PCR, and TCRdb holds only the in-frame ones, with some missing. The sample gives about 71,000 clones, more than 90% of which show up once; approximately 1.2% is in the top ten. The length of the CDR3 is 13 residues. Germline trimming cut 5 bases from V and 6 bases from J; bases unmatched to any gene: 7. Germline V lookup: CDR1 SGHRS, CDR2 YFSETQ. The sequences come from peripheral blood, collected in the third trimester of pregnancy. The source is a female donor with multiple sclerosis, enrolled in a pregnancy study. The chain is built from TRBV5-1 and TRBJ2-7, with 8 bases lining up with TRBD1. As DNA, the CDR3 is TGCGCCAGCAGTTCACAAACAGGGGGCGAGCAGTACTTC. It specifies CASSSQTGGEQYF.